This T cell receptor beta chain originates from a study of OX40 agonist ivuxolimab in advanced cancers. Study-level information: In three patients, partial responses were observed, one with hepatocellular carcinoma and two with cutaneous melanoma.

The cohort excluded patients with autoimmune disease history or systemic immunosuppression. Notes on this clone: The antigen remains unidentified.

This table comes from immunoSEQ multiplex PCR, and its TCRdb copy is limited to in-frame clones, with some not included. The sample carries roughly 120,000 clones, about 92% recorded once. Findings and limits, study-wide: Part of the nonresponder group also had normalized T-cell clonal expansion that was low. CD4+ and CD8+ blood T cells expanded clonally by week 6 at 0.1 to 3.0 mg/kg.

The receptor comes from an adult with an advanced solid tumor such as melanoma, head and neck, liver or kidney cancer. The source was CD4+ or CD8+ T cells sorted from blood, collected in a trial of the OX40 agonist ivuxolimab.

CDR3 DNA: TGTGCCAGCAGCTTAGGCGGGGGGCTTAGGGCGCAGTATTTT. Protein: CASSLGGGLRAQYF. J is TRBJ2-3 and V is TRBV7-2, with 8 bases matching TRBD2. The CDR3 is 14 residues long. The germline gives CDR1 SGHTA, CDR2 FQGNSA. The V gene end was trimmed by 1 base and the J gene end by 10 bases; junction bases not matched to a gene: 7.